This T cell receptor (beta chain) was captured in a study of T cell repertoires in cytomegalovirus infection (dated by TCRdb to about 2019). A note on the overall study: Peptide stimulations targeted recently identified HLA-C-restricted CMV epitopes, whose presentation resists viral immunomodulation, together with well-studied HLA-B-restricted epitopes. Donor HLA type was relevant to the analysis, because carriage of CMV infection together with the matching HLA type was indicated by public TCR beta signatures.

Explained via the paper, the treatment or condition label denotes: in vitro stimulation with specific CMV peptide epitopes to enrich CMV-specific T cells. Here is what the overall study found, with its caveats: The ex vivo response was dominated by HLA-C-restricted CMV-specific TCR beta clonotypes, which also provided the single most frequent clonotype in two of eight donors. In both this cohort and an independent cohort of several hundred donors, the cumulative frequency of public TCR beta family members distinguished carriers of CMV infection plus the relevant HLA type.

Reads for this sample came from an Illumina HiSeq 1500. TCRdb took the public reads, trimmed them with fastp at Q25, ran MiXCR for clone calling and kept in-frame beta chains. When rows share a CDR3 protein, they turn into one entry using the most common DNA and genes. The sample profile shows about 480,000 distinct CDR3 sequences; roughly a third of them were found once. The ten largest clones take up 17% of the sample. With respect to this clonotype: Its antigen target is currently unknown. Base qualities are not provided; no much larger clone lies one nucleotide away.

V is trimmed back by 3 bases and J by 2 bases, and the junction contains 8 bases that no gene match accounts for. Including the terminal cysteine and phenylalanine, the CDR3 comprises 18 residues. Only the CDR3 part of the read is kept: 54 bases, read in frame from the first base. From a lookup of the germline V gene, CDR1 and CDR2 are MGHRA and YSYEKL. The receptor chain draws on TRBV4-1 and TRBJ2-7, and 15 bases in between align with TRBD2. Sequencing was performed on cultured PBMCs, taken from culture after CMV antigen stimulation. The TCR comes from a human donor in good health (CMV status not recorded). Some clones in this sample may be carry-over from other donors' samples. The DNA sequence is given as TGCGCCAGCAGCCAGGACCTGGGACTAGCGGGAGGAGCCTACGAGCAGTACTTC. Its protein product is CASSQDLGLAGGAYEQYF.